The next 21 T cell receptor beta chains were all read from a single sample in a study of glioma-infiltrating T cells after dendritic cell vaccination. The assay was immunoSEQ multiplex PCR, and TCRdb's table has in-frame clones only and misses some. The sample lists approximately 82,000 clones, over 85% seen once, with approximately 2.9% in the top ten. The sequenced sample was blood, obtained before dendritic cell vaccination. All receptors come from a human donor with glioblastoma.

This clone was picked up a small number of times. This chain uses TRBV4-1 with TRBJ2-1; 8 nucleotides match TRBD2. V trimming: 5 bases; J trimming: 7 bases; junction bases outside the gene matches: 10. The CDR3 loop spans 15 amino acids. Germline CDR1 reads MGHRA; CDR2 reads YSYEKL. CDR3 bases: TGCGCCAGCAGCTTTGCCAGCGGGAGCGAAAATGAGCAGTTCTTC. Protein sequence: CASSFASGSENEQFF.

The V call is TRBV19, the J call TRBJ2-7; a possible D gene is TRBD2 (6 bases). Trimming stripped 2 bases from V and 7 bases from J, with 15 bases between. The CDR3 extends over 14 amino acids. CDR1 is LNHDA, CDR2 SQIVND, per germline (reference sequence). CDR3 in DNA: TGTGCCAGTAGTATAAACACCCCCGGGAGTGAGCAGTACTTC. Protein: CASSINTPGSEQYF.

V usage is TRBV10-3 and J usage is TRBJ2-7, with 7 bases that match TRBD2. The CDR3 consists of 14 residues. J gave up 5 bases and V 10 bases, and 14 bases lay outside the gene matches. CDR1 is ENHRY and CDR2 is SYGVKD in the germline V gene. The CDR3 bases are TGTGCCACCGAGAGGAGCGGGAACCGGGACGAGCAGTACTTC. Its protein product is CATERSGNRDEQYF.

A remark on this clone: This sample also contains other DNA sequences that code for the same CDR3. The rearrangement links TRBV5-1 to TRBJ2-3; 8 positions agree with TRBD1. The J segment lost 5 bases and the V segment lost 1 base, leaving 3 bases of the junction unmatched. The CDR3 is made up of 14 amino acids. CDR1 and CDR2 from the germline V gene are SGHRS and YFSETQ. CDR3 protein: CASSLQGAGDTQYF. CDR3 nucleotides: TGCGCCAGCAGCTTGCAGGGGGCTGGAGATACGCAGTATTTT.

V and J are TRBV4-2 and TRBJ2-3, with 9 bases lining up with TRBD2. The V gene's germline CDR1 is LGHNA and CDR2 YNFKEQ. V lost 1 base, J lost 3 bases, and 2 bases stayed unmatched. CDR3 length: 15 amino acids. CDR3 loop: CASSQASGNTDTQYF. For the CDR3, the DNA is TGTGCCAGCAGCCAAGCTAGCGGGAATACAGATACGCAGTATTTT.

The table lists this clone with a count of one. This chain's CDR3 is CASSQVSTRALEKTQYF. CDR3 nucleotide sequence: TGCGCCAGCAGCCAAGTTTCAACGAGGGCGCTAGAGAAGACCCAGTACTTC. V usage is TRBV4-1 and J usage is TRBJ2-5, with D tentatively TRBD2 (5 bases). Germline V gives CDR1 MGHRA, CDR2 YSYEKL. The length of the CDR3 is 17 residues. V was pared by 1 base and J by 6 bases, with 21 bases between.

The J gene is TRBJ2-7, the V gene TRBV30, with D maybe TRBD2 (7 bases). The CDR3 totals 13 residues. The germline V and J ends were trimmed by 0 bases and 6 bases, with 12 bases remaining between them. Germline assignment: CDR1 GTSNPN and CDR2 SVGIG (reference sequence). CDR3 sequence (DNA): TGTGCCTGGAGTGTGGGGAGGGGGTCCGAGCAGTACTTC. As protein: CAWSVGRGSEQYF. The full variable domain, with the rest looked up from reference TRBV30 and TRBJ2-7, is SQTIHQWPATLVQPVGSPLSLECTVEGTSNPNLYWYRQAAGRGLQLLFYSVGIGQISSEVPQNLSASRPQDRQFILSSKKLLLSDSGFYLCAWSVGRGSEQYFGPGTRLTVT.

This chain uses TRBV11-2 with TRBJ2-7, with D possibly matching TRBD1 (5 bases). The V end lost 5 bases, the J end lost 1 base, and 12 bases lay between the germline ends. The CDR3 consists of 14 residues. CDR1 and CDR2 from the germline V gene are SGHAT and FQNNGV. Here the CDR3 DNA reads TGTGCCAGCAGCCCATTAGGGGCTTCCTACGAGCAGTACTTC. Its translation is CASSPLGASYEQYF.

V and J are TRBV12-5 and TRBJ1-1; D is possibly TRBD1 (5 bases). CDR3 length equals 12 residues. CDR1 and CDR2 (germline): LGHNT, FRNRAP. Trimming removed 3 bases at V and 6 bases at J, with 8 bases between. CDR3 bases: TGTGCTAGTGGTTTAGGAGGGGCTGAAGCTTTCTTT. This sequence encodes CASGLGGAEAFF.

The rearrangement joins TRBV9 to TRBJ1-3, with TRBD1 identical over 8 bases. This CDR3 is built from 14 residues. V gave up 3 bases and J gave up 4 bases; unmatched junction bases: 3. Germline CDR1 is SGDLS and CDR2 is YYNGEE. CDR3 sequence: CASSAPGGGNTIYF. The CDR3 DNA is TGTGCCAGCAGCGCTCCAGGGGGCGGAAACACCATATATTTT.

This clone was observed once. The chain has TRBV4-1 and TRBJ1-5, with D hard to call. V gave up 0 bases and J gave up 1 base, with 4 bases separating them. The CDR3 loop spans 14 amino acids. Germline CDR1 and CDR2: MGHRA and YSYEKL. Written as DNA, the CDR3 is TGCGCCAGCAGCCAAGATGGCAGCAATCAGCCCCAGCATTTT. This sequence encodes CASSQDGSNQPQHF.

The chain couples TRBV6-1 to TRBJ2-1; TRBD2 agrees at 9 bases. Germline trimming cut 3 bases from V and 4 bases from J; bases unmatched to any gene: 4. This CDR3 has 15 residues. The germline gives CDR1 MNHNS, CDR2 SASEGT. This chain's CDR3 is CASSDMAGGYNEQFF. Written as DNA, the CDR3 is TGTGCCAGCAGTGACATGGCGGGGGGGTACAATGAGCAGTTCTTC.

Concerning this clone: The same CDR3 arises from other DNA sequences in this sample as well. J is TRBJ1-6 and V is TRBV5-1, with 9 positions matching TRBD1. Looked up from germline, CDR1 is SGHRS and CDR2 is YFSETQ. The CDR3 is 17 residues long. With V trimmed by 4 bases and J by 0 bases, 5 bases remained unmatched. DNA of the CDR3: TGCGCCAGCAGCAATAAGACAGGGGGCTCCTATAATTCACCCCTCCACTTT. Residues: CASSNKTGGSYNSPLHF.

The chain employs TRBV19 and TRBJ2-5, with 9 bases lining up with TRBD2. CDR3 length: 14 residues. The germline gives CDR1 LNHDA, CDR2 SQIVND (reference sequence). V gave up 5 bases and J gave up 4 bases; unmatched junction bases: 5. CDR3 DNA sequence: TGTGCCAGTAGTTCTACGGGACTAGCAGAGACCCAGTACTTC. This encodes CASSSTGLAETQYF.

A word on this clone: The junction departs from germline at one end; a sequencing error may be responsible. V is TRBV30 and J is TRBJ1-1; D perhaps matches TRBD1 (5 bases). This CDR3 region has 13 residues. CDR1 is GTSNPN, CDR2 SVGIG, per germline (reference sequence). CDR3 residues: CAGSRGLNTEAFF. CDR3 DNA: TGTGCCGGGAGCCGGGGGTTAAACACTGAAGCTTTCTTT.

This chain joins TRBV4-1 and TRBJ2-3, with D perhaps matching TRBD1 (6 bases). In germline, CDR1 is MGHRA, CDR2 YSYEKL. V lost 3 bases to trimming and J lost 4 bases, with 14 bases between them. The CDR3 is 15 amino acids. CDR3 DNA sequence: TGCGCCAGCAGCCACAGCGGACAGTTTTCAGATACGCAGTATTTT. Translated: CASSHSGQFSDTQYF.

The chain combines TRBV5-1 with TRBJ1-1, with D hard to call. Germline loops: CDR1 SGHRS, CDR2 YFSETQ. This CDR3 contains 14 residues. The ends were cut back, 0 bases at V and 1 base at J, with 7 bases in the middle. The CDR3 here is CASSLGFGNTEAFF. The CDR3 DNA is TGCGCCAGCAGCTTGGGCTTCGGGAACACTGAAGCTTTCTTT.

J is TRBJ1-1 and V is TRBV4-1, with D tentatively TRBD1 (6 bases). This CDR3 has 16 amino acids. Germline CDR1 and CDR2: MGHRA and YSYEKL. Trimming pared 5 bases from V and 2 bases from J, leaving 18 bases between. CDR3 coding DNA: TGCGCCAGCAGCAAGTTGTCGGCAGGGGCCAACACTGAAGCTTTCTTT. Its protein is CASSKLSAGANTEAFF.

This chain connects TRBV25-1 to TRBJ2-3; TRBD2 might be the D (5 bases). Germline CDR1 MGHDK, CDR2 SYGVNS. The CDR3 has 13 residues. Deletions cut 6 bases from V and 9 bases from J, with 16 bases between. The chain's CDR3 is CASSLPRTATQYF. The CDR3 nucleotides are TGTGCCAGCAGCCTACCCCGGACTGCAACGCAGTATTTT.

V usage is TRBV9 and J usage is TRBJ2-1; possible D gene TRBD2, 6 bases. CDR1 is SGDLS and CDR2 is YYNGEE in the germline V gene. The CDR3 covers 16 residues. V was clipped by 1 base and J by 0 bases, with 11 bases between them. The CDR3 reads CASSVSGTSSYNEQFF. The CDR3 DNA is TGTGCCAGCAGCGTATCCGGGACTTCCTCCTACAATGAGCAGTTCTTC.

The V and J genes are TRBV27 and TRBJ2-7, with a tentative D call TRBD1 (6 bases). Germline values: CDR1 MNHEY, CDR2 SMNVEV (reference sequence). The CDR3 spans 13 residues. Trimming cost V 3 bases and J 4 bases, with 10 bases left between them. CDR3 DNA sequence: TGTGCCAGCAGTTTCGGGACACAATACGAGCAGTACTTC. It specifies CASSFGTQYEQYF.